The 3 T cell receptor beta chains reported below all come from one sample, sequenced in a study of blood T cell repertoires in COVID-19. Sequencing was performed with immunoSEQ multiplex PCR; in TCRdb, only in-frame clones are kept and a portion is missing. The repertoire includes fewer than 250,000 clones, roughly 83% of them detected once, and 7.4% sits in the top ten. Material for sequencing was peripheral blood. Receptors originate from a woman between 45 and 60 years old with acute or convalescent COVID-19.

This clone was counted between two and nine times. V usage is TRBV3-1 (or the pseudogene TRBV3-2) and J usage is TRBJ1-3, with no clear D. Germline CDR1 reads LGHDT; CDR2 reads YNNKEL (reference sequence). Trimming pared 4 bases from V and 4 bases from J, leaving 8 bases between. This CDR3 has 13 residues. This chain's CDR3 is CASSPTLGNTIYF. The CDR3 nucleotides read TGTGCCAGCAGCCCCACTCTAGGAAACACCATATATTTT.

The rearrangement links TRBV5-1 to TRBJ2-2; D is possibly TRBD2 (6 bases). The V end lost 0 bases, the J end lost 6 bases, and 6 bases lay between the germline ends. Germline CDR1 is SGHRS and CDR2 is YFSETQ. The length of the CDR3 is 13 residues. This CDR3 reads CASSLGGAGELFF. The CDR3 nucleotides are TGCGCCAGCAGCTTGGGGGGGGCCGGGGAGCTGTTTTTT.

V and J are TRBV5-1 and TRBJ1-1, with no clear D. Between the trimmed V and J ends, which lost 0 bases and 7 bases, there was a span of 4 bases. This CDR3 comprises 11 residues. Per the germline V gene, CDR1 is SGHRS and CDR2 is YFSETQ. Here the CDR3 reads CASSLADEAFF. The CDR3 region has the DNA TGCGCCAGCAGCTTGGCAGATGAAGCTTTCTTT.